These 25 T cell receptor beta chains originate from one sample sequenced in a study of HIV-infected patients and healthy controls (dated by TCRdb to 2013 to 2014). The library was made by 5' RACE. The sample was run on an Illumina MiSeq. SuperScript III was used to reverse transcribe 500 ng RNA with primers targeting the alpha and beta constant regions. Separate alpha and beta chain libraries were generated by chain-specific third strand synthesis with multiplexing indices. TCRdb reanalyzed the raw reads on its own, using fastp at Q25 for trimming and MiXCR for clone calling, and kept in-frame beta chains. CDR3 protein sequences are deduplicated, and each keeps its most common genes and DNA. Recorded for this sample are around 13,000 distinct CDR3 sequences; around 9% of them occurred a single time. Roughly 7.5% of the sample is held by the ten biggest clonotypes. Whole blood was used without fractionating the cells, so the repertoire represented all peripheral T cells without sorting.

Sequenced input: blood. These receptors all stem from an adult in good health.

This clonotype was observed at least ten times. V gene TRBV7-6 combines with J gene TRBJ2-1; no clear D gene. CDR3 length: 13 residues. Trimming shortened V by 4 bases and J by 8 bases, and 12 bases separated the two germline ends. The germline gives CDR1 SGHVS, CDR2 FNYEAQ. Here the CDR3 reads CASSSDPGHEQFF. The CDR3 nucleotides read TGTGCCAGCAGCTCGGACCCCGGACATGAGCAGTTCTTC.

At least ten counts were recorded for this clonotype. The chain is built from TRBV6-2 or TRBV6-3 and TRBJ2-7; 7 nucleotides line up with TRBD1. The CDR3 runs 16 residues. Germline loops: CDR1 MNHEY, CDR2 SVGEGT. The ends lost 6 bases at V and 3 bases at J; junction bases unmatched: 14. The CDR3 nucleotides read TGTGCCAGCAGGGGACCGCCGGGACAGATAATCTACGAGCAGTACTTC. Translating it yields CASRGPPGQIIYEQYF.

This clonotype was recorded many times. This rearrangement joins TRBV21-1 to TRBJ1-5. TRBV21-1 is assigned pseudogene status. The CDR3 consists of 17 residues. The CDR3 loop is CASSKWPKGVSNQPQHF. The DNA for the CDR3 is TGTGCCAGCAGCAAATGGCCAAAGGGAGTGAGCAATCAGCCCCAGCATTTT.

By share, this clonotype ranks as medium-sized. The chain links TRBV21-1 to TRBJ1-1; TRBD1, the table's D call, lacks a check against the DNA. TRBV21-1 is assigned pseudogene status. The CDR3 runs to 15 residues. The CDR3 bases are TGTGCCAGCAGCAATTTCCCTGAAGTAAACACTGAAGCTTTCTTT. Translation: CASSNFPEVNTEAFF.

This clonotype was seen at least ten times. This chain joins TRBV5-6 and TRBJ1-4; D not certain. V was clipped by 4 bases and J by 7 bases, with 11 bases between them. The CDR3 length is 13 residues. The germline V gene encodes CDR1 SGHDT and CDR2 YYEEEE. The CDR3, as DNA: TGTGCCAGCAGCACCAAAGTTAGTGAAAAACTGTTTTTT. Protein sequence: CASSTKVSEKLFF.

The table lists this clonotype with many counts. DNA for the CDR3: TGTGCCAGCAGTTTATTTTGGCCAGCGGGGGGGCTCGGGGATAGTTTGTACTTC. This sequence encodes CASSLFWPAGGLGDSLYF. The genes are TRBV27 and TRBJ2-7; TRBD2 agrees at 10 bases. The germline V gene encodes CDR1 MNHEY and CDR2 SMNVEV (reference sequence). This CDR3 is 18 amino acids long. Trimming at V came to 1 base and at J to 12 bases, leaving 21 bases not matched to a gene.

This clonotype appeared many times. The chain is built from TRBV30 and TRBJ1-1, with unresolved D. The germline gives CDR1 GTSNPN, CDR2 SVGIG (reference sequence). V gave up 5 bases and J gave up 1 base, with 11 bases separating them. This CDR3 contains 13 residues. The CDR3 loop is CAWARQENTEAFF. In DNA, the CDR3 is TGTGCCTGGGCTCGACAAGAGAACACTGAAGCTTTCTTT.

The chain combines TRBV20-1 with TRBJ2-7; a possible D gene is TRBD1 (5 bases). V was clipped by 1 base and J by 3 bases, with 13 bases between them. CDR1 is DFQATT and CDR2 is SNEGSKA in the germline V gene (reference sequence). The CDR3 covers 14 residues. The CDR3 sequence is CSARAAGLDYEQYF. The DNA for the CDR3 is TGCAGTGCTAGAGCGGCAGGGCTAGACTACGAGCAGTACTTC.

This clonotype was observed at least ten times. The genes are TRBV12-3 or TRBV12-4 and TRBJ2-5, with 11 bases matching TRBD2. The CDR3 length is 21 residues. The V gene end was trimmed by 5 bases and the J gene end by 1 base; junction bases not matched to a gene: 21. CDR3: CASSKSGTSGTYNRGQETQYF. CDR3 in DNA: TGTGCCAGCAGTAAATCCGGGACTAGCGGAACGTACAATCGGGGCCAAGAGACCCAGTACTTC.

This clonotype is categorized as medium-sized. CDR3 protein: CASSPWGGSWVAQFF. In DNA form, the CDR3 reads TGTGCCAGCAGCCCCTGGGGCGGTTCTTGGGTTGCGCAGTTCTTC. The V gene is TRBV7-8, the J gene TRBJ2-1, with a weak D call TRBD1 (5 bases). The CDR3 consists of 15 residues. V lost 5 bases and J lost 12, with 23 bases in between. CDR1 and CDR2 (germline): SGHVS, FQNEAQ.

The sample holds many counts of this clonotype. DNA of the CDR3: TGTGCCAGCAGTTACACGGGGGACGAGCAGTTCTTC. Translation gives CASSYTGDEQFF. The chain carries TRBV6-5 and TRBJ2-1, with a possible D match to TRBD2 (6 bases). Trimming cost V 2 bases and J 10 bases, with 9 bases left between them. Germline assignment: CDR1 MNHEY and CDR2 SVGAGI. This CDR3 is built from 12 residues.

This clonotype was recorded a few times. The CDR3 sequence is CAWRPSPGSGANVLTF. The DNA for the CDR3 is TGTGCCTGGAGACCAAGCCCCGGTTCTGGGGCCAACGTCCTGACTTTC. The chain carries TRBV30 and TRBJ2-6; D ambiguous. CDR3 length: 16 amino acids. V lost 3 bases, J lost 1 base, and 13 bases lay in between. Germline CDR1 and CDR2: GTSNPN and SVGIG (reference sequence).

The chain is built from TRBV6-1 and TRBJ2-2, with 7 nucleotides matching TRBD1. This CDR3 comprises 14 residues. The germline gives CDR1 MNHNS, CDR2 SASEGT. After removal of 8 bases from V and 5 bases from J, the junction contained 8 bases not matched to a gene. CDR3 sequence reads: CASPDTGDTGELFF. As DNA, the CDR3 is TGTGCCAGCCCGGACACAGGGGATACCGGGGAGCTGTTTTTT.

In the case of this clonotype: A much larger clone differs from this one at a single base, so this may be a read error. V is TRBV29-1 and J is TRBJ1-1, with no clear D. The CDR3 is 11 residues long. Germline-derived CDR1 and CDR2 are SQVTM and ANQGSEA. CDR3 DNA: TGCAGCGCTGAAGATCTAGGGAGGTCTTTCTTT. It is translated as CSAEDLGRSFF.

This clonotype was observed at least ten times. The V gene is TRBV19, the J gene TRBJ2-1, with TRBD2 matching 11 bases. The CDR3 extends over 15 amino acids. The V gene end was trimmed by 5 bases and the J gene end by 8 bases; junction bases not matched to a gene: 8. In germline, CDR1 is LNHDA, CDR2 SQIVND (reference sequence). Here the CDR3 DNA reads TGTGCCAGTAGTCCACTAGCGGGAGTAAACTATGAGCAGTTCTTC. Translating it yields CASSPLAGVNYEQFF.

In this sample, this clonotype turned up many times. This chain uses TRBV3-1 with TRBJ2-1; D call uncertain. In germline, CDR1 is LGHDT, CDR2 YNNKEL (reference sequence). The CDR3 length is 16 residues. V was pared by 0 bases and J by 5 bases, with 14 bases between. DNA of the CDR3: TGTGCCAGCAGCCAAGATCTACCGCGGAGAAACAATGAGCAGTTCTTC. It yields the protein CASSQDLPRRNNEQFF.

This clonotype is medium-sized within its sample. This chain connects TRBV4-3 to TRBJ2-3; 16 bases match TRBD2. CDR3 length equals 21 residues. CDR1 and CDR2 from the germline V gene are LGHNA and YSLEER. Unmatched junction bases numbered 17, after V lost 3 bases and J lost 5 bases. The CDR3 region is CASSQDSPSGTSGGAGDTQYF. The CDR3, as DNA: TGCGCCAGCAGCCAGGACAGTCCCAGCGGGACTAGCGGGGGGGCCGGAGATACGCAGTATTTT.

Many counts were recorded for this clonotype. The CDR3 protein is CASSSQGIGEQFF. The CDR3 region has the DNA TGTGCCAGCAGTTCACAGGGAATAGGGGAGCAGTTCTTC. The chain is built from TRBV27 and TRBJ2-1; D is perhaps TRBD1 (6 bases). Germline lookup yields CDR1 MNHEY and CDR2 SMNVEV (reference sequence). V was cut by 4 bases and J by 10 bases, with 14 bases left in between. The CDR3 runs to 13 residues.

Sample share makes this clonotype medium-sized. The chain combines TRBV7-2 with TRBJ2-3, with D possibly TRBD1 on 5 matching bases. Germline CDR1 and CDR2: SGHTA and FQGNSA. The CDR3 extends over 16 amino acids. Trimming took 1 base from V and 8 from J, leaving 19 bases between them. CDR3 DNA sequence: TGTGCCAGCAGCTTAGAGGGCCGGTGGGGCACGGGTACGCAGTATTTT. Its translation: CASSLEGRWGTGTQYF. The variable domain in full, with the rest retrieved from reference TRBV7-2 and TRBJ2-3, is GAGVSQSPSNKVTEKGKDVELRCDPISGHTALYWYRQSLGQGLEFLIYFQGNSAPDKSGLPSDRFSAERTGGSVSTLTIQRTQQEDSAVYLCASSLEGRWGTGTQYFGPGTRLTVL.

This clonotype was counted at least ten times. The chain joins TRBV28 to TRBJ1-1; D remains unclear. Germline values: CDR1 MDHEN, CDR2 SYDVKM. This CDR3 has 15 amino acids. Trimming removed 4 bases from V and 9 bases from J, with 21 bases in between. The CDR3 DNA reads as TGTGCCAGCAGTTCCGCCCACGCAGCCGAAGAGAAAGCTTTCTTT. Amino acid sequence: CASSSAHAAEEKAFF.

This clonotype showed up many times. CDR3 loop: CASSPPVDEKLFF. In nucleotides, the CDR3 is TGTGCCAGCTCACCTCCAGTTGACGAAAAACTGTTTTTT. This chain links TRBV18 with TRBJ1-4, with D unresolved. Trimming removed 3 bases at V and 8 bases at J, with 10 bases between. CDR1 KGHSH and CDR2 LQKENI come from the germline V gene. The CDR3 is made up of 13 amino acids.

The chain is built from TRBV18 and TRBJ2-5; D remains ambiguous. Germline V lookup: CDR1 KGHSH, CDR2 LQKENI. V was cut by 3 bases and J by 5 bases, with 13 bases left in between. The CDR3 consists of 14 residues. As DNA, the CDR3 is TGTGCCAGCTCACCGGGTCGGGCACCGGAGACCCAGTACTTC. Residues: CASSPGRAPETQYF.

This clonotype was seen repeatedly, ten times or more. The CDR3, as DNA: TGTGCCAGCTCACCACGAGCTAGCGGGAGCAACAATGAGCAGTTCTTC. Translated: CASSPRASGSNNEQFF. V and J are TRBV18 and TRBJ2-1, with 10 bases fitting TRBD2. J lost 5 bases, V lost 1 base, and 5 bases had no gene match. Germline-derived CDR1 and CDR2 are KGHSH and LQKENI. CDR3 length: 16 amino acids.

This clonotype has ten or more counts. This chain links TRBV4-1 with TRBJ2-1, with TRBD1 matching 8 bases. Unmatched junction bases numbered 5, after V lost 3 bases and J lost 7 bases. CDR1 MGHRA and CDR2 YSYEKL come from the germline V gene. This CDR3 has 14 residues. Here the CDR3 DNA reads TGCGCCAGCAGCCAGGAGGACAGGGCTAATGAGCAGTTCTTC. Translation gives CASSQEDRANEQFF.

This clonotype was detected many times. CDR3 amino acids: CASSLGLQANTGELFF. CDR3 in DNA: TGTGCCAGCAGCTTAGGGTTACAGGCTAACACCGGGGAGCTGTTTTTT. This chain joins TRBV13 and TRBJ2-2, with TRBD1 as a possible D gene (5 bases). Per the germline V gene, CDR1 is PRHDT and CDR2 is FYEKMQ (reference sequence). V dropped 0 bases and J dropped 2 bases, with 10 bases sitting between them. The CDR3 loop spans 16 amino acids. Supplemented by reference TRBV13 and TRBJ2-2, the full variable domain reads AAGVIQSPRHLIKEKRETATLKCYPIPRHDTVYWYQQGPGQDPQFLISFYEKMQSDKGSIPDRFSAQQFSDYHSELNMSSLELGDSALYFCASSLGLQANTGELFFGEGSRLTVL.